This TCR beta chain was obtained from a study of blood T cell repertoires in COVID-19. The overall study: Sources were T cells, B-cell-depleted T cells, or PBMCs; the material itself was cDNA or gDNA.

Only a few counts were recorded for this clone. There are 15 residues in the CDR3. CDR1 is MDHEN and CDR2 is SYDVKM in the germline V gene. V lost 5 bases, J lost 7 bases, and 11 bases stayed unmatched. This table comes from immunoSEQ multiplex PCR, and its TCRdb copy is limited to in-frame clones, with some not included. The sample yields around 390,000 clones, 80% to 90% seen once. For recovered donors of Cohort 3, there were two negative PCRs, clearance, or symptom resolution. The sequenced material came from PBMCs or T cells enriched from blood (not recorded which). This sequence joins TRBV28 and TRBJ1-5; TRBD1 matches 7 bases. The source of this sequence is a woman aged 45-65 years who had recovered from COVID-19. The CDR3 DNA is TGTGCCAGCAGTACACGGGGCAGAGGGGGCCAGCCCCAGCATTTT. Protein: CASSTRGRGGQPQHF.